The sequence of this T cell receptor beta chain was determined in a study of cytomegalovirus exposure and HLA in healthy donors. Looking at the study overall: A prior analysis found 95 million to 140 million unique TCR beta sequences from some 190 million T cells.

Researchers ran the PCR with 60 Vbeta and 13 Jbeta primers. The table came from immunoSEQ multiplex PCR; TCRdb's copy has only in-frame clones and leaves some out. The table for this sample gives around 140,000 clones. From germline, CDR1 is SGHTA and CDR2 FQGNSA. The CDR3 is 15 residues long. J gave up 1 base and V 5 bases, and 3 bases lay outside the gene matches. Regarding the study as a whole: Later analysis showed TCR association rates varying by HLA locus, highest for DRB1 and lowest for HLA-C. Presence/absence analyses rested on an assumption that sequencing depth was roughly uniform across donors. Testing in vitro showed a few CMV-associated chains specific for CMV antigens.

As concerns this clone: Its antigen remains unknown.

This receptor was identified in a woman in her thirties or forties in good health and CMV-seropositive. This chain links TRBV7-2 with TRBJ2-2; 8 bases align to TRBD2. Sequenced sample: PBMCs. CDR3 in amino acids: CASSRTSRNTGELFF. For the CDR3, the DNA is TGTGCCAGCAGCAGGACTAGCAGGAACACCGGGGAGCTGTTTTTT.